The 13 T cell receptor beta chains presented below share a single source sample, sequenced in a study of T cells after yellow fever vaccination. One entry per CDR3 protein, called by TCRdb with MiXCR from the 5' RACE reads. The sample includes some 110,000 distinct CDR3 sequences, roughly 7.9% of them seen just once. This material consisted of CD4+ T cells sorted from PBMCs, taken more than 40 days after the first yellow fever vaccination. These receptors were collected from a man younger than 35 who received the YFV17D yellow fever vaccine.

The chain recombines TRBV28 with TRBJ2-7; D unresolved. The CDR3 loop spans 12 amino acids. Germline CDR1 is MDHEN and CDR2 is SYDVKM. Trimming removed 4 bases at V and 3 bases at J, with 7 bases between. The CDR3 DNA is TGTGCCAGCAGTTCGAGGTTCTACGAGCAGTACGTC. Its protein is CASSSRFYEQYV.

This clonotype came up many times. This sequence joins TRBV21-1 and TRBJ1-5. TRBV21-1 has pseudogene status. CDR3 length: 14 residues. This chain's CDR3 is CASSKETDYKPQHF. The CDR3, as DNA: TGTGCCAGCAGCAAAGAAACAGATTACAAGCCCCAGCATTTT.

This chain uses TRBV5-1 with TRBJ2-1, with 10 bases fitting TRBD1. CDR3 length: 14 amino acids. J was trimmed by 9 bases and V by 4 bases; bases with no gene match: 7. Germline loops: CDR1 SGHRS, CDR2 YFSETQ. The CDR3 bases are TGCGCCAGCAGCGAAGACAGGGGGCAAGGTGAGCAGTTCTTC. Translation gives CASSEDRGQGEQFF.

This clonotype has a count of ten or more. This chain links TRBV28 with TRBJ1-5; D call uncertain. The CDR3 sequence is 11 residues long. Between the trimmed V and J ends, which lost 3 bases and 6 bases, there was a span of 3 bases. The V gene's germline CDR1 is MDHEN and CDR2 SYDVKM. CDR3 nucleotides: TGTGCCAGCAGTTTCGGTCAGCCCCAGCATTTT. Translated, it gives CASSFGQPQHF.

This clonotype occurred many times. This sequence joins TRBV24-1 and TRBJ2-2; a possible D gene is TRBD1 (5 bases). Per germline, CDR1 KGHDR and CDR2 SFDVKD. This CDR3 is 16 amino acids long. Trimming shortened V by 1 base and J by 1 base, and 9 bases separated the two germline ends. CDR3 bases: TGTGCCACCAGTGATTTAGGCAGGGAGAACACCGGGGAGCTGTTTTTT. Amino acid sequence: CATSDLGRENTGELFF.

This clonotype was seen only a few times. The chain carries TRBV7-2 and TRBJ2-1; D is undetermined. Trimming removed 5 bases at V and 2 bases at J, with 10 bases between. Germline V CDR1 and CDR2: SGHTA, FQGNSA. The CDR3 is made up of 14 amino acids. This CDR3 reads CASSTPRPYNEQFF. The CDR3 DNA reads as TGTGCCAGCAGCACACCACGACCCTACAATGAGCAGTTCTTC.

This clonotype came up many times. V and J are TRBV25-1 and TRBJ1-5; 10 nucleotides agree with TRBD1. CDR1 MGHDK and CDR2 SYGVNS come from the germline V gene. This CDR3 contains 16 residues. V lost 3 bases to trimming and J lost 6 bases; unmatched junction nucleotides: 8. The CDR3 sequence is CASSEGGQGISQPQHF. CDR3 coding DNA: TGTGCCAGCAGTGAGGGGGGACAGGGGATTAGTCAGCCCCAGCATTTT.

This clonotype was counted ten times or more. The rearrangement joins TRBV4-1 to TRBJ2-7; no definite D call. The CDR3 consists of 16 residues. Between the trimmed V and J ends, which lost 0 bases and 0 bases, there was a span of 12 bases. Germline V CDR1 and CDR2: MGHRA, YSYEKL. CDR3 DNA sequence: TGCGCCAGCAGCCAAGATGTCCGGATCAGCTCCTACGAGCAGTACTTC. This codes for CASSQDVRISSYEQYF.

This clonotype was counted many times. The chain combines TRBV5-5 with TRBJ2-3, with D perhaps TRBD2 (6 bases). Trimming took 0 bases from V and 3 from J, leaving 14 bases between them. The germline V gene encodes CDR1 SGHKS and CDR2 YYEKEE (reference sequence). The CDR3 spans 16 residues. CDR3 loop: CASSLVEGWLTDTQYF. CDR3 in DNA: TGTGCCAGCAGCTTGGTGGAGGGCTGGTTAACAGATACGCAGTATTTT.

This clonotype was seen ten or more times. The genes are TRBV7-9 and TRBJ1-1; D perhaps matches TRBD1 (5 bases). CDR1 is SEHNR, CDR2 FQNEAQ, per germline (reference sequence). The germline V and J ends were trimmed by 2 bases and 5 bases, with 12 bases remaining between them. The CDR3 loop spans 14 amino acids. CDR3 amino acids: CASSLRQTKTEAFF. CDR3 nucleotides: TGTGCCAGCAGCTTAAGACAGACGAAGACTGAAGCTTTCTTT.

Only a few counts were recorded for this clonotype. The J gene is TRBJ1-1, the V gene TRBV2; no clear D. The length of the CDR3 is 11 residues. Germline V CDR1 and CDR2: SNHLY, FYNNEI. V lost 3 bases to trimming and J lost 8 bases, with 7 bases between them. CDR3 sequence reads: CASSDTGEAFF. In DNA, the CDR3 is TGTGCCAGCAGTGATACGGGGGAAGCTTTCTTT.

Ten or more counts support this clonotype. The genes are TRBV7-2 and TRBJ1-1; maybe TRBD1 (6 bases). This CDR3 has 15 residues. V was cut by 2 bases and J by 2 bases, with 12 bases left in between. Per the germline V gene, CDR1 is SGHTA and CDR2 is FQGNSA. The CDR3 sequence is CASSLHRAGNTEAFF. For the CDR3, the DNA is TGTGCCAGCAGCTTACACAGGGCGGGTAACACTGAAGCTTTCTTT. The whole variable domain, filled in from reference TRBV7-2 and TRBJ1-1, reads GAGVSQSPSNKVTEKGKDVELRCDPISGHTALYWYRQSLGQGLEFLIYFQGNSAPDKSGLPSDRFSAERTGGSVSTLTIQRTQQEDSAVYLCASSLHRAGNTEAFFGQGTRLTVV.

There are many counts of this clonotype. The chain links TRBV12-3 or TRBV12-4 to TRBJ2-1; 10 positions match TRBD2. J lost 9 bases, V lost 6 bases, and 14 bases had no gene match. There are 16 residues in the CDR3. Here the CDR3 reads CASSLPSQRGGGEQFF. The CDR3 DNA reads TGTGCCAGCAGCCTACCCTCCCAGCGGGGGGGCGGTGAGCAGTTCTTC.